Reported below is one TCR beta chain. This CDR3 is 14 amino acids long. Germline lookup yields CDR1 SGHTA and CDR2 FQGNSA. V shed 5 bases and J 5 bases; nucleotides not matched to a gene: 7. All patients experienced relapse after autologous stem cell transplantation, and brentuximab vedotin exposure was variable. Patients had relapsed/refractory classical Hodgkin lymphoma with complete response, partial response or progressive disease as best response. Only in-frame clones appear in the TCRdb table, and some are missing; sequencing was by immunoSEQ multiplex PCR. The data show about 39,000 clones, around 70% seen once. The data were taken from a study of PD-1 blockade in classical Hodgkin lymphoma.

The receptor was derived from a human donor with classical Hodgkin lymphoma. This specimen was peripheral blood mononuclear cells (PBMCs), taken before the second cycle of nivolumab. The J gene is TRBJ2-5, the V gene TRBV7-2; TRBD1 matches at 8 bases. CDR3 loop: CASSPSGGAETQYF. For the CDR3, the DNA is TGTGCCAGCAGCCCTTCAGGGGGCGCGGAGACCCAGTACTTC.